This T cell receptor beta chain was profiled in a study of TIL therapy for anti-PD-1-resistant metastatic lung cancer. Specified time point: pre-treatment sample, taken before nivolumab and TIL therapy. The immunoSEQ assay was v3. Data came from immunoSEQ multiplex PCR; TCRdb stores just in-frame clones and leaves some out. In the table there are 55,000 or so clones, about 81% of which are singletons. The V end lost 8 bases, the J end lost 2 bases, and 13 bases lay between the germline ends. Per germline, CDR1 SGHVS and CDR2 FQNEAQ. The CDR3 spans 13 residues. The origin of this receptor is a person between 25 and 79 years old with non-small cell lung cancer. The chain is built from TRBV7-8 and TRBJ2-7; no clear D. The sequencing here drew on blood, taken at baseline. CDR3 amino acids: CASSRADPYEQYF. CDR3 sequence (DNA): TGTGCCAGCTCACGGGCAGACCCCTACGAGCAGTACTTC. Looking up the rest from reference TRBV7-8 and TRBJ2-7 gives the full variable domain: GAGVSQSPRYKVAKRGQDVALRCDPISGHVSLFWYQQALGQGPEFLTYFQNEAQLDKSGLPSDRFFAERPEGSVSTLKIQRTQQEDSAVYLCASSRADPYEQYFGPGTRLTVT.